The entry below gives a single TCR beta chain sequence along with its context. Its antigen is still unknown. Per the germline V gene, CDR1 is MNHNS and CDR2 is SASEGT. The ends were cut back, 8 bases at V and 8 bases at J, with 19 bases in the middle. This CDR3 spans 15 amino acids. This entry is derived from a study of cytomegalovirus exposure and HLA in healthy donors. General study findings and limits: A missense DCLRE1C variant was associated with V- and J-gene trimming of TCR beta chains in a later analysis, and an independent cohort replicated the association. TCR beta chains associated with HLA were, in a later analysis, more clonally expanded than equally common others.

With 60 Vbeta and 13 Jbeta primers, the PCR was carried out. The method was immunoSEQ multiplex PCR; TCRdb's version includes in-frame clones alone and lacks a portion of them. The table has 150,000 to 200,000 clones, about 75% seen once. The V and J genes are TRBV6-1 and TRBJ1-6, with a tentative D call TRBD1 (6 bases). The sequenced sample consisted of PBMCs. The TCR originated in a woman aged 35 to 49 in good health and CMV-seropositive. The CDR3 sequence: CASQRTAIDDSPLHF. The DNA for the CDR3 is TGTGCCAGCCAGAGGACAGCGATTGATGATTCACCCCTCCACTTT.